Listed below are T cell receptor beta chains from one sample, sequenced in a study of identical twins. Via MiXCR, TCRdb re-called the 5' RACE reads, giving one row per CDR3 protein. The sample shows 400,000 to 550,000 distinct CDR3 sequences, 20% to 30% of them seen only once. These data were also filed under a second study, of T cells expressing NK-cell markers.

The specimen sequenced was CD4+ T cells sorted from blood. The receptors were sampled from a woman between 18 and 30 years old in good health. CDR3s include the opening cysteine and the closing phenylalanine or tryptophan. The D gene is left open where the match is weak. Clone size, where shown, is once, few, many, or a class for clones that have expanded.

abundance: NA; v_gene: TRBV27; d_gene: TRBD1; j_gene: TRBJ2-2; CDR3nt: TGTGCCAGCAGTTTACAGGGGGCGCGGAACACCGGGGAGCTGTTTTTT; CDR3aa: CASSLQGARNTGELFF
abundance: NA; v_gene: TRBV7-9; d_gene: TRBD2; j_gene: TRBJ2-7; CDR3nt: TGTGCCAGCAGCCCCAGGGGACTAGCCCAGACCTACGAGCAGTACTTC; CDR3aa: CASSPRGLAQTYEQYF
abundance: NA; v_gene: TRBV10-3; d_gene: NA; j_gene: TRBJ2-3; CDR3nt: TGTGCCATCAGTGAGTCGGGGGACTGGCGATTCACAGATACGCAGTATTTT; CDR3aa: CAISESGDWRFTDTQYF
abundance: many; v_gene: TRBV5-1; d_gene: NA; j_gene: TRBJ2-5; CDR3nt: TGCGCCAGCAGCTTGGACGCAGAGACCCAGTACTTC; CDR3aa: CASSLDAETQYF
abundance: few; v_gene: TRBV7-2; d_gene: TRBD1; j_gene: TRBJ2-1; CDR3nt: TGTGCCAGCAGCCCAGTGGGGACAGCGAGTAACAATGAGCAGTTCTTC; CDR3aa: CASSPVGTASNNEQFF
abundance: few; v_gene: TRBV20-1; d_gene: NA; j_gene: TRBJ2-7; CDR3nt: TGCAGTGCTAGAGCCGGTTACGAGCAGTACTTC; CDR3aa: CSARAGYEQYF
abundance: many; v_gene: TRBV12-3/TRBV12-4; d_gene: NA; j_gene: TRBJ1-5; CDR3nt: TGTGCCAGCAGTTTAAGCTGGGGCAATCAGCCCCAGCATTTT; CDR3aa: CASSLSWGNQPQHF
abundance: once; v_gene: TRBV10-3; d_gene: NA; j_gene: TRBJ2-5; CDR3nt: TGCGCCATCAGTGAGTCAAGGGGCGGAGAGACCCAGTACTTC; CDR3aa: CAISESRGGETQYF
abundance: NA; v_gene: TRBV11-3; d_gene: NA; j_gene: TRBJ2-3; CDR3nt: TGTGCCAGCAGCTTGGGTAGCGAGGGGGATACGCAGTATTTT; CDR3aa: CASSLGSEGDTQYF
abundance: few; v_gene: TRBV7-2; d_gene: TRBD2; j_gene: TRBJ2-7; CDR3nt: TGTGCCAGCAGCTTAGTGACTAGCGGGGCCAACTACGAGCAGTACTTC; CDR3aa: CASSLVTSGANYEQYF
abundance: NA; v_gene: TRBV6-5; d_gene: TRBD1; j_gene: TRBJ1-2; CDR3nt: TGTGCCAGCAGAAACAGGGGGTACGGCTACACCTTC; CDR3aa: CASRNRGYGYTF
abundance: NA; v_gene: TRBV12-3/TRBV12-4; d_gene: NA; j_gene: TRBJ2-4; CDR3nt: TGTGCCAGCAGTTTAGATGGAGGGGGTAACATTCAGTACTTC; CDR3aa: CASSLDGGGNIQYF
abundance: many; v_gene: TRBV12-3/TRBV12-4; d_gene: NA; j_gene: TRBJ2-7; CDR3nt: TGTGCCAGCAGTTTTCGAGGGTCGTCCTACGAGCAGTACTTC; CDR3aa: CASSFRGSSYEQYF
abundance: few; v_gene: TRBV29-1; d_gene: NA; j_gene: TRBJ2-7; CDR3nt: TGCAGCGTTGCAAACTCCTACGAGCAGTACTTC; CDR3aa: CSVANSYEQYF
abundance: few; v_gene: TRBV10-3; d_gene: TRBD1; j_gene: TRBJ1-1; CDR3nt: TGTGCCATCAGTGCGGACAGGACGAACACTGAAGCTTTCTTT; CDR3aa: CAISADRTNTEAFF
abundance: NA; v_gene: TRBV10-3; d_gene: NA; j_gene: TRBJ2-3; CDR3nt: TGTGCCATCACCCACCCCGACAAGGACACAGATACGCAGTATTTT; CDR3aa: CAITHPDKDTDTQYF
abundance: many; v_gene: TRBV29-1; d_gene: TRBD2; j_gene: TRBJ2-2; CDR3nt: TGCAGCGTTGATGGGACTAGCGGGAACACCGGGGAGCTGTTTTTT; CDR3aa: CSVDGTSGNTGELFF
abundance: NA; v_gene: TRBV12-3/TRBV12-4; d_gene: NA; j_gene: TRBJ1-1; CDR3nt: TGTGCCAGCAGTGGCCGTCGTAGGACTGAAGCTTTCTTT; CDR3aa: CASSGRRRTEAFF
abundance: NA; v_gene: TRBV20-1; d_gene: TRBD2; j_gene: TRBJ2-7; CDR3nt: TGCAGTGCCGAACCCCTAAAGCGGGAGCACTCCTACGAGCAGTACTTC; CDR3aa: CSAEPLKREHSYEQYF
abundance: NA; v_gene: TRBV7-8; d_gene: TRBD1; j_gene: TRBJ2-3; CDR3nt: TGTGCCAGCAGCTTCTCCACCCGGACAGGGGACACGCTGGTTGATACGCAGTATTTT; CDR3aa: CASSFSTRTGDTLVDTQYF
abundance: NA; v_gene: TRBV9; d_gene: NA; j_gene: TRBJ2-3; CDR3nt: TGTGCCAGCAGCGGCCTCATAGCGGAGGTAGGCACAGATACGCAGTATTTT; CDR3aa: CASSGLIAEVGTDTQYF
abundance: NA; v_gene: TRBV2; d_gene: TRBD1; j_gene: TRBJ1-1; CDR3nt: TGTGCCAGCAGTTATACAGGGGGCAGGAACACTGAAGCTTTCTTT; CDR3aa: CASSYTGGRNTEAFF
abundance: few; v_gene: TRBV20-1; d_gene: TRBD2; j_gene: TRBJ2-1; CDR3nt: TGCAGTGCTAGATCCTTTGGCGGGAGGTCCTACAATGAGCAGTTCTTC; CDR3aa: CSARSFGGRSYNEQFF
abundance: NA; v_gene: TRBV6-1; d_gene: TRBD2; j_gene: TRBJ2-7; CDR3nt: TGTGCCAGCCGACCGACTAGCGGGCGTTCCTACGAGCAGTACTTC; CDR3aa: CASRPTSGRSYEQYF
abundance: few; v_gene: TRBV10-3; d_gene: NA; j_gene: TRBJ2-7; CDR3nt: TGTGCCATCAGGGGGTTCGTGGATTCAAACGAGCAGTACTTC; CDR3aa: CAIRGFVDSNEQYF